These T cell receptor beta chains were read from a single sample in a study of spatial heterogeneity in lung cancer. TCRdb fed the 5' RACE reads into MiXCR, producing one record per CDR3 protein. This repertoire shows roughly 48,000 distinct CDR3 sequences, less than 6% found once; its top ten account for over 8.5%. The specimen was PBMCs, collected at surgery. These receptors all come from a male donor with early-stage non-small cell lung cancer. Each CDR3 is given with its conserved first and last residue. Each record gives: clone size, J gene, D gene, V gene, CDR3 DNA, CDR3 protein. D genes are given only for firm matches. Clone size is not always given. Where it is, it says once, few, many or a class for expanded clones.

many	TRBJ2-7	TRBD1	TRBV18	TGTGCCAGCTCACCTGGACAGGGCGACGAGCAGTACTTC	CASSPGQGDEQYF
many	TRBJ1-6	.	TRBV5-1	TGCGCCAGCAGCTTAGATGGCAGGGAAAATTCACCCCTCCACTTT	CASSLDGRENSPLHF
many	TRBJ2-1	TRBD2	TRBV20-1	TGCAGTGTAACTCGACTAGCGGGATACAATGAGCAGTTCTTC	CSVTRLAGYNEQFF
.	TRBJ2-3	.	TRBV12-3/TRBV12-4	TGTGCCAGCAGTTTGCAGGCGGGAGATACGCAGTATTTT	CASSLQAGDTQYF
many	TRBJ2-2	TRBD1	TRBV7-8	TGTGCCAGCACTACTCACCTGACAGGGACGAACACCGGGGAGCTGTTTTTT	CASTTHLTGTNTGELFF
many	TRBJ1-3	.	TRBV9	TGTGCCAGCAGCGTAGGTCAGGGACGGGGCATCTCTGGAAACACCATATATTTT	CASSVGQGRGISGNTIYF
many	TRBJ1-6	.	TRBV7-2	TGTGCCAGCAGCTTAGTGGGTAATTCACCCCTCCACTTT	CASSLVGNSPLHF
many	TRBJ1-4	.	TRBV20-1	TGCAGTGCTAGACAGGGCTTTGGGGGAACTAATGAAAAACTGTTTTTT	CSARQGFGGTNEKLFF
many	TRBJ2-4	TRBD1	TRBV5-1	TGCGCCAGCAGCCGGGACAGGGAGGCGGCCATTCAGTACTTC	CASSRDREAAIQYF
many	TRBJ2-7	.	TRBV10-3	TGTGCCATCAGTGACCACGGGGGGACAGGTGACGAGCAGTACTTC	CAISDHGGTGDEQYF
many	TRBJ1-3	.	TRBV7-9	TGTGCCAGCAGCCCCGGCGGGACCCTAAACACCATATATTTT	CASSPGGTLNTIYF
many	TRBJ1-2	.	TRBV6-5	TGTGCCAGCAGTTACGAGACTGGGACACCGTATGGCTACACCTTC	CASSYETGTPYGYTF
many	TRBJ2-6	.	TRBV2	TGTGCCAGCAGTGTGGACTCTGGGGCCAACGTCCTGACTTTC	CASSVDSGANVLTF
many	TRBJ2-1	.	TRBV20-1	TGCAGTGCTAGAGTACTAGCTAGGGGCAATGAGCAGTTCTTC	CSARVLARGNEQFF
many	TRBJ2-7	TRBD1	TRBV20-1	TGCAGTGCTCCGGGACAGGAGGTTTACGAGCAGTACTTC	CSAPGQEVYEQYF
many	TRBJ2-7	TRBD2	TRBV28	TGTGCCAGCAGTGTAGGGGGGGCTAGCGGGAGCTACGAGCAGTACTTC	CASSVGGASGSYEQYF
many	TRBJ2-7	TRBD2	TRBV7-9	TGTGCCAGCAGCGACCCGACTAGCGGGTCTTCCGAGCAGTACTTC	CASSDPTSGSSEQYF
many	TRBJ2-1	.	TRBV10-3	TGTGCCATCAGTGAGTCGAGCGGCGGGCCCGAGTACCCTGAGCAGTTCTTC	CAISESSGGPEYPEQFF
many	TRBJ1-4	.	TRBV27	TGTGCCAGCAGTCCCTTTTCAACTAATGAAAAACTGTTTTTT	CASSPFSTNEKLFF
many	TRBJ2-1	.	TRBV7-2	TGTGCCAGCAGCTTAGCGCGGGTTCAATATGAGCAGTTCTTC	CASSLARVQYEQFF
medium-sized	TRBJ1-5	.	TRBV7-2	TGTGCCAGCAGCTTAGACCCCGACATCACTGGCAATCAGCCCCAGCATTTT	CASSLDPDITGNQPQHF
.	TRBJ2-1	TRBD2	TRBV7-2	TGTGCCAGCAGCTTGACGACTAGCGGGAGCTCCTACAATGAGCAGTTCTTC	CASSLTTSGSSYNEQFF